This T cell receptor (beta chain) was sequenced during a study of CD8 T cells in ankylosing spondylitis. As regards this clonotype: With a much larger clone just one base away, this may be a read error.

MiXCR, run by TCRdb on the 5' RACE reads, gives a single entry per CDR3 protein. The table lists about 160,000 distinct CDR3 sequences, roughly 18% of them singletons. The sequence derives from a male donor with ankylosing spondylitis or in good health (not recorded which). The sequenced sample was blood, either unsorted or a sorted T cell fraction (not recorded which).

CDR3 DNA sequence: TGCAGCGTTGAAGCAGCGGTCCCAAATACGCAGTATTTT. Translation gives CSVEAAVPNTQYF. This sequence joins TRBV29-1 and TRBJ2-3; tentative D call: TRBD2 (5 bases). V was shortened by 1 base and J by 7 bases, with 12 bases between the two germline ends. The germline V gene has CDR1 SQVTM and CDR2 ANQGSEA. This CDR3 spans 13 amino acids.